This T cell receptor (beta chain) was retrieved from a study of T-cell reconstitution after alpha-beta-depleted transplantation in children listed by TCRdb under 2016. Background on the whole study: Using TCR repertoire profiling, the study followed T-cell immune reconstitution in a quantitative way in children after TCRalphabeta/CD19-depleted allogeneic hematopoietic cell transplantation.

Beyond this particular receptor, the publication reports: In some patients, high TCRbeta diversity at day 60 was attributed to recipient T cells and intrathymic progenitors that had survived conditioning. Apparently early alphabetaT-cell count recovery about two months after transplant reportedly relied on only several hundred rapidly expanded clones derived from non-depleted graft cells. Hyperexpanded clone frequencies declined over subsequent months; after one year, T-cell counts and TCRbeta diversity were mostly attributed to newly produced T cells.

This clonotype was counted many times. No antigen is known for it. No much larger clonotype is one base removed from it; base qualities were not supplied. The label giving this sample's treatment or condition can be read as: allogeneic hematopoietic cell transplantation with graft depleted of TCRalphabeta T cells and CD19 B cells. Transplant recipients were children who received TCRalphabeta/CD19-depleted allogeneic hematopoietic cell grafts. V is pared back by 3 bases and J by 7 bases, with 13 bases lying between the germline termini. The CDR3 has 13 amino acids, counting the end cysteine and phenylalanine. Only the CDR3 part of the read is kept: 39 bases, read in frame from the first base. From a lookup of the germline V gene, CDR1 and CDR2 are SQVTM and ANQGSEA. Library preparation employed PCR. Sequencer: Illumina HiSeq 2500. To normalize quantification of the TCRbeta repertoire, the TCR libraries were built with molecular barcoding that relied on unique molecular identifiers. Using fastp at Q25 and MiXCR, TCRdb reprocessed the public reads and kept productive beta chains. When rows share a CDR3 protein, they turn into one entry using the most common DNA and genes. This sample holds 200,000 to 250,000 distinct CDR3 sequences; 20% to 30% were observed only once. The ten largest clones capture around 4.8% of the sample.

The sequence is built from TRBV29-1 and TRBJ2-1; a tentative D match to TRBD2 spans 6 bases. This receptor was taken from a female patient between 2 and 15 years old who had a stem cell transplant for congenital amegakaryocytic thrombocytopenia, so the T cells may come from the graft donor. Source: PBMCs, mostly from graft donor cells, taken 360 days after TCRalphabeta/CD19-depleted stem cell transplant. The CDR3 amino acid sequence is: CSVDKTGENEQFF. In nucleotides, the sequence is TGCAGCGTTGACAAAACGGGGGAAAATGAGCAGTTCTTC.